The rows below give T cell receptor beta chains drawn from one sample of a study of blood T cell repertoires in COVID-19. Measured with immunoSEQ multiplex PCR; TCRdb has only the in-frame clones, and not every one. The profile shows more than 250,000 clones, 85% to 90% of them singletons. The sequenced sample was PBMCs or T cells enriched from blood (not recorded which). Receptor source: a woman in her late teens or twenties who had recovered from COVID-19. The CDR3 runs from the conserved cysteine through the conserved F or W. The order of the fields is V gene, CDR3 protein.

TRBV29-1 CSGHYGTSGNEQFF
TRBV28 CASSYNFLADRGNTEAFF
TRBV28 CASSSPGSGELFF
TRBV2 CATLLAGSMNTEAFF
TRBV12-3/TRBV12-4 CASSFGGLYEQYF
TRBV7-9 CASSTGFYNSPLHF
TRBV10-1 CASSGQGSYEQYF
TRBV29-1 CSSWTGDAVGYGYTF
TRBV27 CASSLAGIGYGYTF
TRBV15 CATSRDTVRGYEQYF
TRBV3-1/TRBV3-2 CASSQKSVGTEYTDTQYF
TRBV5-1 CASSFDRGGTGYTF
TRBV5-4 CASSLGVLGGGANVLTF
TRBV28 CASSSSDRVVSWPQHF
TRBV28 CASSSGSGNTEAFF
TRBV30 CAWGNARTDGNTIYF
TRBV30 CAWSVARSHQPQHF
TRBV16 CASSQSRGRPEAFF
TRBV7-8 CASSLVPAGNNSPLHF
TRBV5-1 CASATGNNSPLHF
TRBV5-1 CASSADRDPIYYGYTF
TRBV7-9 CASSLAGRDRGREGYTF
TRBV9 CASSARTGFYNEQFF
TRBV30 CAWSEAGGGTEAFF
TRBV2 CASSESSADNEQFF
TRBV5-4 CASRRGIDEKLFF
TRBV10-1 CASSESRQGYEQYF
TRBV7-9 CASSFPGAGAYNEQFF
TRBV9 CASGGDRGYNEQFF
TRBV18 CASSPITGVDEKLFF
TRBV14 CASSTGRGSTEAFF
TRBV3-1/TRBV3-2 CASSREGANYGYTF
TRBV18 CASSPFRTGSMWQSPLHF
TRBV3-1/TRBV3-2 CASSQNLGQDTEAFF
TRBV3-1/TRBV3-2 CASSPASIPSGELFF
TRBV10-1 CASSESQGGDEKLFF
TRBV5-6 CASSNIRTLGNQPQHF
TRBV11-1 CASSPDPGVYEQYF
TRBV19 CASHPGGGSNQPQHF
TRBV6-1 CASSESGGGSPLHF
TRBV6-5 CASSLSDSSYNSPLHF
TRBV6-5 CASTPESDGFEAFF
TRBV19 CASNRGGNNEQFF
TRBV21-1 CASSKSGDSPLHF
TRBV6-5 CASGPQGYEQYF
TRBV19 CASSYRGNTEAFF
TRBV7-9 CASTTTASYEQYF
TRBV3-1/TRBV3-2 CASSQLGQPNEKLFF
TRBV28 CASRPPGGTGQLGPQHF
TRBV19 CASLPGGSSYNEQFF
TRBV24-1 CATSDTGHGTSEQYF
TRBV14 CASSSEVYTEAFF
TRBV3-1/TRBV3-2 CASSQGVQGDSSQETQYF
TRBV12-5 CASRGSSTEAFF
TRBV18 CASSQDRNEKLFF
TRBV4-1 CATQRETGGEQFF